This T cell receptor beta chain is drawn from a study of post-analysis software for immune sequencing data (dated by TCRdb to 2013 to 2016). With respect to the entire study: Disease courses on record covered relapsing-remitting, secondary progressive and progressive-relapsing multiple sclerosis, though some patients had no subtype annotation. Patient repertoires were compared against roughly 12 previously published healthy control repertoires from donors aged roughly 6 to 27 years. A subset of samples was prepared in parallel using single-end sample barcoding, then pooled and co-amplified after Illumina adapter ligation. On the study overall, not on this receptor specifically: Significantly higher frequencies in patients than in controls were found for a handful of TRBV segments, including TRBV5-6, TRBV5-1 and TRBV20-1. When samples were clustered directly using the F measure, samples prepared in the same batch co-clustered strongly, which prompted a batch-effect correction. Normalized Chao1 diversity was significantly lower in multiple sclerosis patients than controls, suggesting substantial peripheral T-cell clonal expansion. The multiple sclerosis patient group was slightly younger than the control group.

To demonstrate the VDJtools post-analysis software, the study profiled TCR beta repertoires from the peripheral blood of approximately twelve young patients with multiple sclerosis. The patients with multiple sclerosis were children and adolescents between roughly 6 and 17 years of age. The protocol used for the library was PCR. Instrument used: Illumina HiSeq 2500. Unique molecular identifiers were incorporated into TCR beta cDNA libraries to reduce PCR and sequencing biases. Some 500,000 cDNA molecules were obtained for every 1 to 10 million input T cells, so each molecule roughly corresponded to one T cell. The patient libraries were prepared and sequenced with the same protocol used for the earlier healthy control dataset. Within a given batch, samples were prepared together, multiplexed and sequenced on the same HiSeq lane. As for the authors' bioinformatics: MIGEC handled the raw barcoded reads, throwing out single-read molecular identifier groups before consensus assembly and CDR3 extraction. VDJtools was used for post-analysis of the clonotype tables, and diversity was normalized by down-sampling every dataset to the size of the smallest sample. Repertoire overlap clustering matched CDR3 amino acid but not nucleotide sequences to correct batch-related cross-sample contamination. TCRdb reprocessed the public reads (quality trimming at Q25 with fastp, clone calling with MiXCR) and kept in-frame beta chains. CDR3 protein sequences are deduplicated, and each keeps its most common genes and DNA. These V and J calls rely on TCRdb rather than the paper's analysis. Present in this sample are roughly 700,000 distinct CDR3 sequences, 30% of which were seen just once. Around 0.6% of the sample is in the top ten clones.

As regards this clonotype: Its antigen is unknown. No base-level quality is on record; no much larger clone is a single base apart.

Reading from cysteine to phenylalanine, the CDR3 counts 11 amino acids. The retained sequence is limited to the CDR3, 33 bases, with the frame set at the first base. V is pared back by 7 bases and J by 14 bases, with 17 bases lying between the germline termini. Sequences MDHEN (CDR1) and SYDVKM (CDR2) are obtained from the germline V gene. Material: blood. This TCR came from a girl between 10 and 17 years old with multiple sclerosis. Recombination linked TRBV28 to TRBJ1-1; no D gene call is confident. The nucleotides read TGTGCCAGCACCTCTCGGAACACTGGCTTCTTT. Its protein is CASTSRNTGFF. The entire variable domain, with the stretches around the CDR3 drawn from the reference TRBV28 and TRBJ1-1 proteins, is DVKVTQSSRYLVKRTGEKVFLECVQDMDHENMFWYRQDPGLGLRLIYFSYDVKMKEKGDIPEGYSVSREKKERFSLILESASTNQTSMYLCASTSRNTGFFGQGTRLTVV.